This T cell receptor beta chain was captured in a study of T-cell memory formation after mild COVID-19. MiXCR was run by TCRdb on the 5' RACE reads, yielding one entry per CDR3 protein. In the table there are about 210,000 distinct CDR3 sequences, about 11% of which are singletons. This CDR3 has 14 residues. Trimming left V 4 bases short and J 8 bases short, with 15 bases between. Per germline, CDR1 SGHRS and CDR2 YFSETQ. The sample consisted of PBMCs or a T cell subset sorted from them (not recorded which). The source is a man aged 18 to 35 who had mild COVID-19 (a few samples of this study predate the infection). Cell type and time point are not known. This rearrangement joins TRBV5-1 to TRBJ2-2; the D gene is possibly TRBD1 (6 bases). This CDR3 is CASSKWTEVGELFF. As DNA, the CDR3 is TGCGCCAGCAGCAAGTGGACAGAGGTGGGGGAGCTGTTTTTT.